Listed below are T cell receptor beta chains from one sample, sequenced in a study of technical replicates of blood from a few donors. Using immunoSEQ multiplex PCR, the repertoire was profiled, and TCRdb retains in-frame clones only, with some absent. This sample yields 60,000 to 90,000 clones, of which approximately 96% are seen a single time; roughly 0.2% belongs to the top ten. The source material was T cells isolated from PBMCs. The receptor source for this set is a human donor in good health. Both conserved end residues are part of each CDR3. A D gene is named only where the DNA matches it firmly. Size is omitted from some rows. Given values are once, few, many or a class for expanded clones.

v_gene: TRBV6-1; j_gene: TRBJ1-5; abundance: NA; d_gene: NA; CDR3aa: CASSELTVNQPQHF; CDR3nt: TGTGCCAGCAGTGAACTGACAGTAAATCAGCCCCAGCATTTT
v_gene: TRBV6-1; j_gene: TRBJ1-4; abundance: once; d_gene: TRBD1; CDR3aa: CASSGGTATNEKLFF; CDR3nt: TGTGCCAGCAGTGGCGGGACAGCAACTAATGAAAAACTGTTTTTT
v_gene: TRBV14; j_gene: TRBJ1-1; abundance: NA; d_gene: TRBD1; CDR3aa: CASSQRNRDRVNTEAFF; CDR3nt: TGTGCCAGCAGCCAACGGAATCGGGACAGGGTTAACACTGAAGCTTTCTTT
v_gene: TRBV4-2; j_gene: TRBJ2-1; abundance: NA; d_gene: NA; CDR3aa: CASSPDSDYNEQFF; CDR3nt: TGTGCCAGCAGCCCGGACTCGGACTACAATGAGCAGTTCTTC
v_gene: TRBV28; j_gene: TRBJ2-1; abundance: NA; d_gene: NA; CDR3aa: CASGAESVFF; CDR3nt: TGTGCCAGCGGGGCCGAATCGGTATTCTTC
v_gene: TRBV27; j_gene: TRBJ1-4; abundance: NA; d_gene: TRBD1; CDR3aa: CASSPRQGPTTNEKLFF; CDR3nt: TGTGCCAGCAGTCCGCGACAGGGGCCCACCACTAATGAAAAACTGTTTTTT
v_gene: TRBV15; j_gene: TRBJ2-7; abundance: NA; d_gene: TRBD2; CDR3aa: CATSRVAGLARSYEQYF; CDR3nt: TGTGCCACCAGCAGAGTTGCGGGACTAGCGAGGTCCTACGAGCAGTACTTC
v_gene: TRBV4-1; j_gene: TRBJ2-5; abundance: NA; d_gene: NA; CDR3aa: CASSPWTTQETQYF; CDR3nt: TGCGCCAGCAGCCCCTGGACTACCCAAGAGACCCAGTACTTC
v_gene: TRBV5-4; j_gene: TRBJ2-7; abundance: NA; d_gene: NA; CDR3aa: CASSYDSSYEQYF; CDR3nt: TGTGCCAGCAGCTATGACTCTTCCTACGAGCAGTACTTC
v_gene: TRBV28; j_gene: TRBJ2-7; abundance: NA; d_gene: TRBD2; CDR3aa: CASSFPAGGSYEQYF; CDR3nt: TGTGCCAGCAGTTTCCCGGCGGGGGGCTCCTACGAGCAGTACTTC
v_gene: TRBV11-2; j_gene: TRBJ2-1; abundance: NA; d_gene: TRBD2; CDR3aa: CASSLAGTEQFF; CDR3nt: TGTGCCAGCAGCCTAGCGGGTACTGAGCAGTTCTTC
v_gene: TRBV2; j_gene: TRBJ1-1; abundance: NA; d_gene: NA; CDR3aa: CASKTGSREAFF; CDR3nt: TGTGCCAGCAAAACGGGGTCGAGAGAAGCTTTCTTT
v_gene: TRBV7-8; j_gene: TRBJ2-1; abundance: NA; d_gene: TRBD2; CDR3aa: CASSFSGRPNEQFF; CDR3nt: TGTGCCAGCAGCTTCAGCGGGAGGCCCAATGAGCAGTTCTTC